Given below is one T cell receptor (beta chain) in context. Its matching antigen is unknown. Looked up from germline, CDR1 is SNHLY and CDR2 is FYNNEI. The V segment lost 7 bases and the J segment 10 bases; nucleotides outside the gene matches: 4. The CDR3 runs to 14 residues. The data originate from a study of memory B cells and T cells in multiple sclerosis. General study results and limits: Normalization was needed because clone-set size differences affected shared clonotype counts.

Repertoires were generated with immunoSEQ multiplex PCR, while TCRdb's copy carries only in-frame clones and drops some. The sample lists roughly 14,000 clones; about 70% were seen once. The specimen sequenced was memory (CD45RO+) CD4+ T cells from blood. The genes are TRBV2 and TRBJ2-1; TRBD2 agrees at 16 bases. The sequence was obtained from a human donor with multiple sclerosis. The DNA for the CDR3 is TGTGCCAGCATAGGGACTAGCGGGGGGGCCGAGCAGTTCTTC. Protein product: CASIGTSGGAEQFF.